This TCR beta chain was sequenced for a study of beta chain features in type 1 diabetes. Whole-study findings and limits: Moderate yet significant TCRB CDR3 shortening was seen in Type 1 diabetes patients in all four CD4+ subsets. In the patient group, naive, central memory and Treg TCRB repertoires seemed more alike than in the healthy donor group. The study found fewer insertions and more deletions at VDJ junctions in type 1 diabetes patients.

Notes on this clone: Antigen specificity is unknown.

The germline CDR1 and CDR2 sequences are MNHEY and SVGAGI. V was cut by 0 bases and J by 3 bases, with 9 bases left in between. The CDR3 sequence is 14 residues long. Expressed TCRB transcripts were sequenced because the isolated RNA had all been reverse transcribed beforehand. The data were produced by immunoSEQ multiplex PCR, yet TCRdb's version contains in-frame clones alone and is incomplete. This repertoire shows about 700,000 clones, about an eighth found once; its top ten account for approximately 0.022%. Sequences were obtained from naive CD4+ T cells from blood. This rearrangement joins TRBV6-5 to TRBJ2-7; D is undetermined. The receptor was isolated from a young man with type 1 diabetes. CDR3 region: CASSYSYGNYEQYF. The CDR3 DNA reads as TGTGCCAGCAGTTACTCGTACGGAAACTACGAGCAGTACTTC.